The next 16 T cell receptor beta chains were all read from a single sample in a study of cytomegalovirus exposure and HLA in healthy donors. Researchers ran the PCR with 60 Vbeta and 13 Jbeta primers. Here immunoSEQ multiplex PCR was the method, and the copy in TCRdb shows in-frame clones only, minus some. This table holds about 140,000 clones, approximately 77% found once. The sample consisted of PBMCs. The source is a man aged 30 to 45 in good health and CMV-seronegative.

Here the CDR3 DNA reads TGTGCCAGCAGCCTTCGGACAGGGACAACACACAATGAGCAGTTCTTC. Amino acids: CASSLRTGTTHNEQFF. V and J are TRBV7-3 and TRBJ2-1, with 8 bases identical to TRBD1. This CDR3 has 16 amino acids. Per the germline V gene, CDR1 is SGHTA and CDR2 is FQGTGA. Losses at the gene ends were 5 bases for V and 5 bases for J; bases not matched to a gene: 11.

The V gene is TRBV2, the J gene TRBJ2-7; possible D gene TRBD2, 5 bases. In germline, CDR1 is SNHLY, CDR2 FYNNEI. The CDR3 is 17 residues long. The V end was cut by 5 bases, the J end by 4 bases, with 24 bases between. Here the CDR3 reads CASSPSRTWSSPYEQYF. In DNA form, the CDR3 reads TGTGCCAGCAGTCCTTCTCGGACTTGGTCTTCCCCATACGAGCAGTACTTC. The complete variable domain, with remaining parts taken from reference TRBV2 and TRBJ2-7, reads EPEVTQTPSHQVTQMGQEVILRCVPISNHLYFYWYRQILGQKVEFLVSFYNNEISEKSEIFDDQFSVERPDGSNFTLKIRSTKLEDSAMYFCASSPSRTWSSPYEQYFGPGTRLTVT.

The CDR3 spells CSVVVRGLRRNEQFF. In DNA, the CDR3 is TGCAGCGTTGTGGTTCGAGGTCTGCGGCGCAATGAGCAGTTCTTC. This chain connects TRBV29-1 to TRBJ2-1, with no clear D. Germline-derived CDR1 and CDR2 are SQVTM and ANQGSEA. V shed 4 bases and J shed 6 bases, with 19 bases lying between them. CDR3 length: 15 amino acids.

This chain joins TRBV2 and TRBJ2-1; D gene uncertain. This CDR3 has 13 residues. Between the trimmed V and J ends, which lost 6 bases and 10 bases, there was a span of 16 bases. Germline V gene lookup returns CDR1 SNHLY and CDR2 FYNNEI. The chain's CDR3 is CASSPTMRQEQFF. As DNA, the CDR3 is TGTGCCAGCAGCCCAACGATGAGGCAGGAGCAGTTCTTC.

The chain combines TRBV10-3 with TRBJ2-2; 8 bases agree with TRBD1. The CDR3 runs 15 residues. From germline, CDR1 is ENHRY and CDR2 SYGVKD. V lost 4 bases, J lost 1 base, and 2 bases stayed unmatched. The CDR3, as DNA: TGTGCCATCAGTGCCGGGACAGGGAACACCGGGGAGCTGTTTTTT. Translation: CAISAGTGNTGELFF.

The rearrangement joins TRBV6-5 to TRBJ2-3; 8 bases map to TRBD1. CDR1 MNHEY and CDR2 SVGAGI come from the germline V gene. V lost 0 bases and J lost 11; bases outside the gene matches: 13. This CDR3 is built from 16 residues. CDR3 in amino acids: CASSYSGQGAPRRQYF. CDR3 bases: TGTGCCAGCAGTTACTCGGGTCAGGGGGCGCCCCGTCGGCAGTATTTT.

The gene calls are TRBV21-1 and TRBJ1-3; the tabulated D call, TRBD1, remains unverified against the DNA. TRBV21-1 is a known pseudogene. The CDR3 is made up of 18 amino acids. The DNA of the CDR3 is TGTGCCAGCAGCAAAGTGCTCCGACAAGCCGACTCTGGAAACACCATATATTTT. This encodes CASSKVLRQADSGNTIYF.

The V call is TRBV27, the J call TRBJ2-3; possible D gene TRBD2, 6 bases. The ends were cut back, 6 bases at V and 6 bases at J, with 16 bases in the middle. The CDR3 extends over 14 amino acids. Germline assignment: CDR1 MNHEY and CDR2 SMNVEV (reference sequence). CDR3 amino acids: CASRSWGESDTQYF. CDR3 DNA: TGTGCCAGCAGGTCCTGGGGGGAGAGCGATACGCAGTATTTT.

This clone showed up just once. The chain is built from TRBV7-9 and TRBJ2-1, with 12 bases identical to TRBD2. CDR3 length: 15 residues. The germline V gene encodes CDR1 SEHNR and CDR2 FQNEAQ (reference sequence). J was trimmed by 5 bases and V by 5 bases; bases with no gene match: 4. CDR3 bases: TGTGCCAGCAGCGATCTAGCGGGAGGGAACAATGAGCAGTTCTTC. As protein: CASSDLAGGNNEQFF.

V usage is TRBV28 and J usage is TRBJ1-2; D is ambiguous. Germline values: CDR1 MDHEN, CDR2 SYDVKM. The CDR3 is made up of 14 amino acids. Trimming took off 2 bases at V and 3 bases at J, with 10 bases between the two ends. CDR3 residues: CASSLEAGYYGYTF. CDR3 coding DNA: TGTGCCAGCAGTTTAGAGGCGGGTTACTATGGCTACACCTTC.

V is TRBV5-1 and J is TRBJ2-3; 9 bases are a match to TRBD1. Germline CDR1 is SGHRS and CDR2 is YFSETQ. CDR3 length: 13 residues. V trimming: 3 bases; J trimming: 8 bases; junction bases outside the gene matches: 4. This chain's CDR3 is CASSSGQGGTQYF. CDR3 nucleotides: TGCGCCAGCAGCTCGGGACAGGGTGGTACGCAGTATTTT. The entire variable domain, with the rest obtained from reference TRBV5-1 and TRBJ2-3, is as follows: KAGVTQTPRYLIKTRGQQVTLSCSPISGHRSVSWYQQTPGQGLQFLFEYFSETQRNKGNFPGRFSGRQFSNSRSEMNVSTLELGDSALYLCASSSGQGGTQYFGPGTRLTVL.

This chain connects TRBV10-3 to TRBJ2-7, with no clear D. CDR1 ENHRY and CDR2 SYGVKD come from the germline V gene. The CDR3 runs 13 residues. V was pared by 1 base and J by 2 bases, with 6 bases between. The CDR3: CAISEWATYEQYF. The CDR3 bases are TGTGCCATCAGTGAGTGGGCGACCTACGAGCAGTACTTC.

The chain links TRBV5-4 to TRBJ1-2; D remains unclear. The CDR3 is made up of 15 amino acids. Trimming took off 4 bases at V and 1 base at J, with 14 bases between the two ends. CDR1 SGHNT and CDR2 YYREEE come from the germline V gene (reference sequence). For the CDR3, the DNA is TGTGCCAGCAGCCGGGAATTTCTTGATAACTATGGCTACACCTTC. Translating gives CASSREFLDNYGYTF.

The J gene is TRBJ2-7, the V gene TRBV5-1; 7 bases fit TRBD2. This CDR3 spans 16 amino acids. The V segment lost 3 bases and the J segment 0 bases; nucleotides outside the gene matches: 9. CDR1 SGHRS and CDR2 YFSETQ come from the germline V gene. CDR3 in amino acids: CASSSRSGLDSYEQYF. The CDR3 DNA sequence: TGCGCCAGCAGCTCGCGTAGCGGGCTAGACTCCTACGAGCAGTACTTC. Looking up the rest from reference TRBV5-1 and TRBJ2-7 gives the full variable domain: KAGVTQTPRYLIKTRGQQVTLSCSPISGHRSVSWYQQTPGQGLQFLFEYFSETQRNKGNFPGRFSGRQFSNSRSEMNVSTLELGDSALYLCASSSRSGLDSYEQYFGPGTRLTVT.

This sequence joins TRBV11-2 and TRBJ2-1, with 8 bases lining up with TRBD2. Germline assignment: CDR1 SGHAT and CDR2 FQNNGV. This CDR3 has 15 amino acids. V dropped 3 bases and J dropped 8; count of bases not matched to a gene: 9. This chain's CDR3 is CASSLTGTRDHEQFF. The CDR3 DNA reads TGTGCCAGCAGCTTGACCGGGACTAGGGACCATGAGCAGTTCTTC.

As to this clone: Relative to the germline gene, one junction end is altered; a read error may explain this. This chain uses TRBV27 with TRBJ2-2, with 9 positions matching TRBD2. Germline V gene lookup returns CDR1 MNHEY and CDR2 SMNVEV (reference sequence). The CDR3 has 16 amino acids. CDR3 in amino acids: CASRMVAGANTRELFF. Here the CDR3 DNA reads TGTGCCAGCAGGATGGTAGCGGGGGCGAACACCAGGGAGCTGTTTTTT.